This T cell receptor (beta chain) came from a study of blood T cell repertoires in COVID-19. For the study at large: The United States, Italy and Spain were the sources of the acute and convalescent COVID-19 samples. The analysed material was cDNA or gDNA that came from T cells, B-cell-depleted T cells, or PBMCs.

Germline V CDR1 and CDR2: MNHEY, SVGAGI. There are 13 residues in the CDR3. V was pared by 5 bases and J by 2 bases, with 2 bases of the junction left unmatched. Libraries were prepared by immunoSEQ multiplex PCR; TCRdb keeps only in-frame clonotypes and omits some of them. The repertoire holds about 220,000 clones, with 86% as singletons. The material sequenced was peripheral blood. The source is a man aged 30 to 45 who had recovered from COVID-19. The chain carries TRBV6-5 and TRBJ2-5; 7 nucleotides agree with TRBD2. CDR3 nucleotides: TGTGCCAGCAGTCCGGGGGGACAAGAGACCCAGTACTTC. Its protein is CASSPGGQETQYF.